This T cell receptor beta chain appears in the sequencing data of a study of shared clonotypes between healthy human individuals. The germline CDR1 and CDR2 sequences are SGHRS and YFSETQ. Trimming cost V 2 bases and J 3 bases; bases outside gene matches: 4. The CDR3 extends over 14 amino acids. The table came from immunoSEQ multiplex PCR; TCRdb's copy has only in-frame clones and leaves some out. The table lists 2 million to 2.5 million clones, more than 85% of them singletons, with 0.36% in the top ten. Caucasian adults living in Nashville, Tennessee, provided all samples. The V gene is TRBV5-1, the J gene TRBJ1-1, with 7 bases that match TRBD1. Sequencing was done on a sample of naive CD4+ T cells from PBMCs. Subset here: CD45RA+ positively selected. The TCR comes from a man in his late teens or twenties in good health. Some clones in this sample may be carry-over from other donors' samples. The chain's CDR3 is CASSFTGTDTEAFF. The CDR3 DNA follows: TGCGCCAGCAGCTTCACGGGGACAGACACTGAAGCTTTCTTT.